The rows below give T cell receptor beta chains drawn from one sample of a study of shared clonotypes between healthy human individuals. The method was immunoSEQ multiplex PCR; TCRdb's version includes in-frame clones alone and lacks a portion of them. Found here are around 620,000 clones, around 95% of them singletons; the top ten hold approximately 0.12%. Material: naive CD8+ T cells sorted from blood. These TCRs come from a woman aged 25 to 45 in good health. Each CDR3 is given with its conserved first and last residue. D genes are given only for firm matches. Size is stated for part of the rows, as once, few or many counts, or as a class when the clone is expanded.

.	14	TRBV14	.	TRBJ1-1	TGTGCCAGCAGCCAAGCCCCGGAGGACACTGAAGCTTTCTTT	CASSQAPEDTEAFF
.	15	TRBV11-2	once	TRBJ2-3	TGTGCCAGCAGCGTGCGGACACGGAACACAGATACGCAGTATTTT	CASSVRTRNTDTQYF
.	11	TRBV10-1	.	TRBJ2-7	TGCGCCAGCTCTGACGGCTACGAGCAGTACTTC	CASSDGYEQYF
.	16	TRBV28	.	TRBJ2-6	TGTGCCAGCAGTTTACGAGGGAGCTCTGGGGCCAACGTCCTGACTTTC	CASSLRGSSGANVLTF
TRBD2	17	TRBV14	.	TRBJ2-7	TGTGCCAGCAGCCAAGCTCGCGGGAGATCCCACTCCTACGAGCAGTACTTC	CASSQARGRSHSYEQYF
.	14	TRBV7-9	once	TRBJ2-7	TGTGCCAGCAGTATGAGGGGAAACTCCTACGAGCAGTACTTC	CASSMRGNSYEQYF
.	16	TRBV4-1	.	TRBJ2-3	TGCGCCAGCAGCCAAGATAACGGGGGAGTGACAGATACGCAGTATTTT	CASSQDNGGVTDTQYF
.	16	TRBV7-2	.	TRBJ2-1	TGTGCCAGCAGCTCGAAACTCGGAGGGCCCTCAGGAGAGCAGTTCTTC	CASSSKLGGPSGEQFF
.	14	TRBV27	.	TRBJ2-7	TGTGCCAGCAGTTTGAGAGGGGATCCCTACGAGCAGTACTTC	CASSLRGDPYEQYF
.	15	TRBV27	.	TRBJ1-2	TGTGCCAGCAGTCCCGCAGGGGCCAGGACCTATGGCTACACCTTC	CASSPAGARTYGYTF
TRBD1	15	TRBV7-9	.	TRBJ1-2	TGTGCCAGCAGCTTAGGGCAGGGGGCGTATTATGGCTACACCTTC	CASSLGQGAYYGYTF
.	13	TRBV15	.	TRBJ2-7	TGTGCCACCAGCAGTGACGGGACCTACGAGCAGTACTTC	CATSSDGTYEQYF
.	13	TRBV7-9	.	TRBJ2-7	TGTGCCAGCAGCTCTCGGGACACTTACGAGCAGTACTTC	CASSSRDTYEQYF
TRBD2	14	TRBV27	.	TRBJ2-3	TGTGCCAGCACGATTGTGGGAGGGATGGATACGCAGTATTTT	CASTIVGGMDTQYF
.	16	TRBV5-6	.	TRBJ2-3	TGTGCCAGCAGCTTGGGGTCGAGGAGTCAAACAGATACGCAGTATTTT	CASSLGSRSQTDTQYF
.	16	TRBV7-9	.	TRBJ1-3	TGTGCCAGCAGCCCGGCAGACTACTTCTCTGGAAACACCATATATTTT	CASSPADYFSGNTIYF
.	14	TRBV2	.	TRBJ1-5	TGTGCCAGCAGTGAAGCCGGTTATCGAACGCCCCAGCATTTT	CASSEAGYRTPQHF
.	16	TRBV5-1	.	TRBJ2-3	TGCGCCAGCAGCTTGGAAACCATCCTCTTCACAGATACGCAGTATTTT	CASSLETILFTDTQYF
TRBD1	14	TRBV5-4	.	TRBJ2-7	TGTGCCAGCAGCTTCGGGACAGGGGCCTACGAGCAGTACTTC	CASSFGTGAYEQYF
.	14	TRBV6-1	.	TRBJ2-7	TGTGCCAGCACCCCGGGACGGGGCCCCTACGAGCAGTACTTC	CASTPGRGPYEQYF
.	15	TRBV9	.	TRBJ2-1	TGTGCCAGCAGCGTAGGTGGCGGGGACTTCAATGAGCAGTTCTTC	CASSVGGGDFNEQFF
.	15	TRBV19	once	TRBJ2-7	TGTGCCAGTAGTATAGACTTGGGGAGCTCCTACGAGCAGTACTTC	CASSIDLGSSYEQYF